A selection of T cell receptor beta chains follows, all from one sample in a study of CD8+ T cells in alopecia areata. Assay used: immunoSEQ multiplex PCR; TCRdb lists only in-frame clones, some missing. The sample includes about 200,000 clones, roughly 66% of them seen just once. Sequences were derived from CD4+ T cells sorted from blood, sampled at week 24, from a patient treated with tofacitinib. The receptor source for this set is a human donor with alopecia areata. Both conserved end residues are part of each CDR3. Each record gives: D gene, V gene, J gene, CDR3 length, clone size, CDR3 DNA, CDR3 protein. The D gene is left open where the match is weak. Only part of the rows carry a size: once, few, many, or a class if the clone is expanded.

d_gene: NA; v_gene: TRBV5-8; j_gene: TRBJ1-1; len: 11; abundance: few; CDR3nt: TGTGCCAGCAGCAGGCAGGGTGAAGCTTTCTTT; CDR3aa: CASSRQGEAFF
d_gene: NA; v_gene: TRBV7-2; j_gene: TRBJ1-2; len: 14; abundance: few; CDR3nt: TGTGCCAGCGGACAGCTTGAATTTCTCTATGGCTACACCTTC; CDR3aa: CASGQLEFLYGYTF
d_gene: TRBD1; v_gene: TRBV5-6; j_gene: TRBJ2-7; len: 15; abundance: NA; CDR3nt: TGTGCCAGCAGCCTTGGACAGGGAAGCTCCTACGAGCAGTACTTC; CDR3aa: CASSLGQGSSYEQYF
d_gene: TRBD1; v_gene: TRBV18; j_gene: TRBJ1-6; len: 14; abundance: NA; CDR3nt: TGTGCCAGCTCACCGGGACAGGCTAATTCACCCCTCCACTTT; CDR3aa: CASSPGQANSPLHF
d_gene: TRBD1; v_gene: TRBV29-1; j_gene: TRBJ2-1; len: 14; abundance: NA; CDR3nt: TGCAGCGCGGTGACAGGGAAGTTCGACAATGAGCAGTTCTTC; CDR3aa: CSAVTGKFDNEQFF
d_gene: NA; v_gene: TRBV29-1; j_gene: TRBJ2-3; len: 12; abundance: NA; CDR3nt: TGCAGCGTGAAACCCCACTCGGATACGCAGTATTTT; CDR3aa: CSVKPHSDTQYF
d_gene: NA; v_gene: TRBV2; j_gene: TRBJ1-4; len: 11; abundance: NA; CDR3nt: TGTGCCAGCAGTGCCGGTGAAAAACTGTTTTTT; CDR3aa: CASSAGEKLFF
d_gene: NA; v_gene: TRBV18; j_gene: TRBJ1-2; len: 11; abundance: NA; CDR3nt: TGTGCCAGCTCACCGAGGGATAGGTACACCTTC; CDR3aa: CASSPRDRYTF
d_gene: NA; v_gene: TRBV6-1; j_gene: TRBJ1-1; len: 14; abundance: NA; CDR3nt: TGTGTCAGCAGTGGGTACAGGGAATTCGATGAAGCTTTCTTT; CDR3aa: CVSSGYREFDEAFF
d_gene: NA; v_gene: TRBV2; j_gene: TRBJ1-5; len: 14; abundance: NA; CDR3nt: TGTGCCAGCAGTGTCTGGGGTTACAATCAGCCCCAGCATTTT; CDR3aa: CASSVWGYNQPQHF
d_gene: NA; v_gene: TRBV29-1; j_gene: TRBJ2-7; len: 12; abundance: NA; CDR3nt: TGCAGCGTTAATGGCAGATCTTACGAGCAGTACTTC; CDR3aa: CSVNGRSYEQYF
d_gene: TRBD2; v_gene: TRBV29-1; j_gene: TRBJ2-6; len: 15; abundance: NA; CDR3nt: TGCAGCGCTAGCGGGGGACACTCTGGGGCCAACGTCCTGACTTTC; CDR3aa: CSASGGHSGANVLTF
d_gene: NA; v_gene: TRBV11-1; j_gene: TRBJ2-1; len: 13; abundance: few; CDR3nt: TGTGCCAGCAGCTCTTCCTTGGGCAATGAGCAGTTCTTC; CDR3aa: CASSSSLGNEQFF
d_gene: NA; v_gene: TRBV5-1; j_gene: TRBJ1-1; len: 14; abundance: NA; CDR3nt: TGCGCCAGCAGCTTGACAAACATGAACACTGAAGCTTTCTTT; CDR3aa: CASSLTNMNTEAFF
d_gene: NA; v_gene: TRBV30; j_gene: TRBJ1-2; len: 13; abundance: NA; CDR3nt: TGTGCCTGGAGTCATACAGGCCCTCAGGACTACACCTTC; CDR3aa: CAWSHTGPQDYTF
d_gene: TRBD1; v_gene: TRBV29-1; j_gene: TRBJ2-3; len: 13; abundance: NA; CDR3nt: TGCAGCGTTTATGGGGACAGGGGGGATACGCAGTATTTT; CDR3aa: CSVYGDRGDTQYF
d_gene: NA; v_gene: TRBV18; j_gene: TRBJ2-5; len: 14; abundance: NA; CDR3nt: TGTGCCAGCTCACCACCCGGTAAACAAGAGACCCAGTACTTC; CDR3aa: CASSPPGKQETQYF
d_gene: NA; v_gene: TRBV29-1; j_gene: TRBJ1-5; len: 15; abundance: NA; CDR3nt: TGCAGCGTGCATGATCCATACGGCTTAGATCAGCCCCAGCATTTT; CDR3aa: CSVHDPYGLDQPQHF
d_gene: NA; v_gene: TRBV20-1; j_gene: TRBJ1-2; len: 11; abundance: NA; CDR3nt: TGCAGTGCTTCAGGGGTTGGTGGCTACACCTTC; CDR3aa: CSASGVGGYTF
d_gene: TRBD2; v_gene: TRBV6-1; j_gene: TRBJ2-5; len: 15; abundance: NA; CDR3nt: TGTGCCAGCACCCCCCCGGGGGGGGCGGGAGAGACCCAGTACTTC; CDR3aa: CASTPPGGAGETQYF
d_gene: TRBD1; v_gene: TRBV7-2; j_gene: TRBJ2-7; len: 14; abundance: NA; CDR3nt: TGTGCCAGCAGCTCCTGGACAGGGACGGCGTGGCAGTACTTC; CDR3aa: CASSSWTGTAWQYF
d_gene: NA; v_gene: TRBV30; j_gene: TRBJ1-6; len: 16; abundance: NA; CDR3nt: TGTGCCTGGACAACCCCACAGGAGATCTATAATTCACCCCTCCACTTT; CDR3aa: CAWTTPQEIYNSPLHF
d_gene: TRBD1; v_gene: TRBV9; j_gene: TRBJ2-6; len: 17; abundance: once; CDR3nt: TGTGCCAGCAGCGTGCAAGGGGGCGCCCCTGGGGCCAACGTCCTGACTTTC; CDR3aa: CASSVQGGAPGANVLTF
d_gene: TRBD2; v_gene: TRBV6-1; j_gene: TRBJ2-7; len: 15; abundance: NA; CDR3nt: TGTGCCAGCAGTGCCAAAAGCGGGGGCTCCTACGAGCAGTACTTC; CDR3aa: CASSAKSGGSYEQYF
d_gene: TRBD1; v_gene: TRBV5-1; j_gene: TRBJ1-4; len: 15; abundance: NA; CDR3nt: TGCGCCAGCAGCTTGGGCAGGGGGTCTAATGAAAAACTGTTTTTT; CDR3aa: CASSLGRGSNEKLFF
d_gene: NA; v_gene: TRBV27; j_gene: TRBJ2-6; len: 15; abundance: NA; CDR3nt: TGTGCCAGCAGTTTAGGGGCAACTGGGGCCAACGTCCTGACTTTC; CDR3aa: CASSLGATGANVLTF
d_gene: NA; v_gene: TRBV29-1; j_gene: TRBJ2-6; len: 14; abundance: NA; CDR3nt: TGCAGCGTCCCTGGACACGCTGGGGCCAACGTCCTGACTTTC; CDR3aa: CSVPGHAGANVLTF
d_gene: NA; v_gene: TRBV29-1; j_gene: TRBJ1-2; len: 15; abundance: NA; CDR3nt: TGCAGCGTTGAAACCAACCCGACAGGCCACTATGGCTACACCTTC; CDR3aa: CSVETNPTGHYGYTF
d_gene: TRBD1; v_gene: TRBV30; j_gene: TRBJ1-2; len: 14; abundance: NA; CDR3nt: TGTGCCTGGAGTGAAGGACAGGGGGACTATGGCTACACCTTC; CDR3aa: CAWSEGQGDYGYTF
d_gene: NA; v_gene: TRBV5-6; j_gene: TRBJ2-7; len: 12; abundance: NA; CDR3nt: TGTGCCAGCAGCCGGCCAGGGCACGAGCAGTACTTC; CDR3aa: CASSRPGHEQYF
d_gene: NA; v_gene: TRBV10-3; j_gene: TRBJ1-6; len: 15; abundance: NA; CDR3nt: TGTGCCATCAGTGAGTCTTCGGGGTCTGGATCACCCCTCCACTTT; CDR3aa: CAISESSGSGSPLHF
d_gene: NA; v_gene: TRBV29-1; j_gene: TRBJ1-5; len: 12; abundance: few; CDR3nt: TGCAGCGTTGCAGGGGGCAATCAGCCCCAGCATTTT; CDR3aa: CSVAGGNQPQHF
d_gene: TRBD1; v_gene: TRBV30; j_gene: TRBJ1-2; len: 15; abundance: NA; CDR3nt: TGTGCCTGGACAACCACGGACAGGTTCGGAAGAGGCTACACCTTC; CDR3aa: CAWTTTDRFGRGYTF
d_gene: NA; v_gene: TRBV29-1; j_gene: TRBJ2-3; len: 10; abundance: NA; CDR3nt: TGCAGCGTTGGGGCAGATACGCAGTATTTT; CDR3aa: CSVGADTQYF
d_gene: NA; v_gene: TRBV5-4; j_gene: TRBJ2-4; len: 15; abundance: NA; CDR3nt: TGTGCCAGCACTGGCGAGGGCGTAGCCAAAAACATTCAGTACTTC; CDR3aa: CASTGEGVAKNIQYF
d_gene: NA; v_gene: TRBV27; j_gene: TRBJ2-3; len: 14; abundance: NA; CDR3nt: TGTGCCAGCAGTTTATCGGCAAGCACAGATACGCAGTATTTT; CDR3aa: CASSLSASTDTQYF
d_gene: NA; v_gene: TRBV18; j_gene: TRBJ2-1; len: 14; abundance: many; CDR3nt: TGTGCCAGCTCACCTTTCGGACAGGCGGGGATTCAGTTCTTC; CDR3aa: CASSPFGQAGIQFF
d_gene: NA; v_gene: TRBV7-3; j_gene: TRBJ2-1; len: 15; abundance: few; CDR3nt: TGTGCCAGCAGCTCCGACCGAGGGGGGCAAGGTGAGCAGTTCTTC; CDR3aa: CASSSDRGGQGEQFF
d_gene: TRBD1; v_gene: TRBV5-1; j_gene: TRBJ2-7; len: 15; abundance: NA; CDR3nt: TGCGCCAGCAGCTTGGAGTGGACAGGGACCTACGAGCAGTACTTC; CDR3aa: CASSLEWTGTYEQYF
d_gene: NA; v_gene: TRBV7-2; j_gene: TRBJ2-7; len: 15; abundance: NA; CDR3nt: TGTGCCAGCACCCAAACAGCTGGTGGCTCCTACGAGCAGTACTTC; CDR3aa: CASTQTAGGSYEQYF